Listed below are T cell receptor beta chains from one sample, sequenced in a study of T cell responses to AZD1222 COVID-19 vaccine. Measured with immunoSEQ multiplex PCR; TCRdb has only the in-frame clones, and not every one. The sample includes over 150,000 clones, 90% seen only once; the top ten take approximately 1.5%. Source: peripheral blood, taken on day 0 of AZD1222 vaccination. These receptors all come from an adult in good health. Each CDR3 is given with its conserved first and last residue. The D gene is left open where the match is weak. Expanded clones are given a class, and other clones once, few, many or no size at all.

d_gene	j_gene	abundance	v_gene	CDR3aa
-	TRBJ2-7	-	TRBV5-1	CASSAVTSSYEQYF
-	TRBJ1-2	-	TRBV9	CASSVGLRGSEGYGYTF
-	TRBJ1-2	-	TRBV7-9	CASSPTGTYGYTF
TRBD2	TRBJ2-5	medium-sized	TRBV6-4	CASSPAAGGQETQYF
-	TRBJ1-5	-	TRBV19	CASRNRASNNQPQHF
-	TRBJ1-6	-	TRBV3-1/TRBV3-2	CASTGKSSSYNSPLHF
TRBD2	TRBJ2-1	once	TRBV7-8	CASSSLRGGNSDEQFF
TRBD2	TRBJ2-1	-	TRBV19	CASRRILAGAYNEQFF
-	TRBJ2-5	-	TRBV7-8	CASSQVRQETQYF
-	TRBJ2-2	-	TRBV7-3	CASSLSTGELFF
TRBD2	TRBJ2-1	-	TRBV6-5	CASSWTSGWYNEQFF
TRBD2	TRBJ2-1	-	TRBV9	CASSAAGTSANEQFF
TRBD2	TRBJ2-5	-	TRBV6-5	CASTGTSETQYF
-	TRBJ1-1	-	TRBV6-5	CASKSGPSNTEAFF
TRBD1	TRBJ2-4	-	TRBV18	CASSPGQGAGNIQYF
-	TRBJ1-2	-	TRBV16	CASSPRGGSGYTF
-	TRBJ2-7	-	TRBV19	CARSRGYEQYF
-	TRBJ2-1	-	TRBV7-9	CASSQDGHNEQFF
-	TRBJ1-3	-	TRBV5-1	CASSLGGRRSSGNTIYF
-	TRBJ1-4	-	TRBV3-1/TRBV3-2	CASSQGRGRANEKLFF
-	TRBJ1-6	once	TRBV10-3	CAINLTRQSSYNSPLHF
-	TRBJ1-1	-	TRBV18	CASSPPIGGQNTEAFF
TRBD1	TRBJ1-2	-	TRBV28	CASSPPIPGQIYGYTF
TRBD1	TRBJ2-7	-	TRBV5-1	CASSSSGQLYEQYF
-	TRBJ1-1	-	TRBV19	CASSEDPTTRAFF
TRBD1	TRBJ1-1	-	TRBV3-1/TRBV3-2	CATGQGQRGTEAFF
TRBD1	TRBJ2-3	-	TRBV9	CASSVVTGNTDTQYF
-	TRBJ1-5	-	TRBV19	CASSWGVSQPQHF
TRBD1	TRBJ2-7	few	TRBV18	CASSSGQGSYEQYF
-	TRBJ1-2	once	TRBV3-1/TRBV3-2	CASSQDWGGNYGYTF
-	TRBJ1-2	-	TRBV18	CASSPQTGANGYTF
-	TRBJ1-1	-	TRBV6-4	CASSLTERSTEAFF
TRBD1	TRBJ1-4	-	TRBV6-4	CANAGTGPTNEKLFF
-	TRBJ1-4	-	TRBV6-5	CASRVGTAEKLFF
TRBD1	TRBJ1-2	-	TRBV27	CASSFDRGSGGYTF
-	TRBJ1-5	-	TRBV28	CASSSILNRQENQPQHF